Following are 16 T cell receptor beta chains from one sample sequenced in a study of vaccination and CD4 T cells after COVID-19. Sample treatment: approximately nine-day PBMC culture with coronavirus spike peptide pools or control peptides (ViraFEST assay). Scientists ran DNA taken from cultured CD4+ T cells through the Oncomine TCR Beta short-read assay for sequencing. TCRdb reanalysed the PCR reads using MiXCR and keeps one entry per CDR3 protein. Found here are 15,000 to 20,000 distinct CDR3 sequences, more than 50% of them singletons; the top ten hold over 5%. Their target antigens are unknown. The sample here was CD4+ T cells from blood, cultured in vitro, taken before SARS-CoV-2 vaccination. The receptors were sampled from a human donor who had recovered from COVID-19.

The V and J genes are TRBV7-6 and TRBJ1-1; D is unresolved. The germline CDR1 and CDR2 sequences are SGHVS and FNYEAQ. The CDR3 loop spans 15 amino acids. Deletions cut 3 bases from V and 1 base from J, with 12 bases between. In DNA form, the CDR3 reads TGTGCCAGCAGCTTGACTATCGACGGGAACACTGAAGCTTTCTTT. Its protein is CASSLTIDGNTEAFF.

The sample holds one count of this clonotype. At one end, the junction sequence differs from germline, possibly due to a read error. The CDR3 loop reads CASSPQNYGYTF. The DNA of the CDR3 is TGTGCCAGCTCGCCCCAAAACTACGGCTACACCTTC. The V gene is TRBV28, the J gene TRBJ1-2; D is undetermined. Per germline, CDR1 MDHEN and CDR2 SYDVKM. CDR3 length equals 12 residues.

The V gene is TRBV12-3 or TRBV12-4, the J gene TRBJ2-5, with TRBD1 as a possible D gene (5 bases). V was shortened by 3 bases and J by 4 bases, with 9 bases between the two germline ends. This CDR3 has 13 amino acids. CDR3 in DNA: TGTGCCAGCAGTTTCGGCAGGGCAGAGACCCAGTACTTC. This encodes CASSFGRAETQYF.

The chain is built from TRBV10-3 and TRBJ2-7; 7 bases match TRBD2. The CDR3 has 13 residues. CDR1 and CDR2 from the germline V gene are ENHRY and SYGVKD. Losses at the gene ends were 7 bases for V and 0 bases for J; bases not matched to a gene: 3. The CDR3 is CAIMGGSSYEQYF. The CDR3 nucleotides read TGTGCCATCATGGGCGGGAGCTCCTACGAGCAGTACTTC.

There are a few counts of this clonotype. This chain connects TRBV6-5 to TRBJ1-2; the match to TRBD1 covers 9 bases. The junction had 6 bases not matched to a gene; V was cut back by 2 bases and J by 5 bases. Germline V gene data show CDR1 as MNHEY and CDR2 as SVGAGI. The CDR3 contains 15 residues. The CDR3 loop is CASSYGQGKIYGYTF. The DNA of the CDR3 is TGTGCCAGCAGTTACGGACAGGGGAAGATTTATGGCTACACCTTC.

This chain joins TRBV20-1 and TRBJ2-7, with a possible D match to TRBD1 (6 bases). V lost 5 bases and J 3 bases, leaving 14 bases between the germline ends. This CDR3 region has 13 residues. The germline V gene encodes CDR1 DFQATT and CDR2 SNEGSKA (reference sequence). The CDR3 protein is CSAPRDTLYEQYF. CDR3 sequence (DNA): TGCAGTGCTCCTCGGGACACCCTCTACGAGCAGTACTTC.

The rearrangement joins TRBV7-3 to TRBJ2-3; tentative D call: TRBD2 (6 bases). CDR1 and CDR2 (germline): SGHTA, FQGTGA. Trimming removed 2 bases at V and 2 bases at J, with 17 bases between. The CDR3 consists of 17 residues. The CDR3 sequence is CASSLFPRGGATDTQYF. The CDR3 coding sequence is TGTGCCAGCAGCTTATTTCCGAGAGGAGGGGCCACAGATACGCAGTATTTT.

This chain links TRBV10-3 with TRBJ2-5; TRBD1 agrees at 7 bases. CDR3 length: 13 residues. The J segment lost 3 bases and the V segment lost 3 bases, leaving 1 base of the junction unmatched. The germline V gene has CDR1 ENHRY and CDR2 SYGVKD. The DNA for the CDR3 is TGTGCCATCAGTGATGGGACAGAAGAGACCCAGTACTTC. Translation gives CAISDGTEETQYF.

J is TRBJ1-4 and V is TRBV24-1, with D hard to call. The CDR3 length is 14 residues. V was clipped by 2 bases and J by 7 bases, with 10 bases between them. CDR1 KGHDR and CDR2 SFDVKD come from the germline V gene. The CDR3 sequence: CATSDSRLAEKLFF. The CDR3 DNA reads as TGTGCCACCAGTGATTCGAGACTTGCTGAAAAACTGTTTTTT.

This clonotype was seen more than once but under ten times. This rearrangement joins TRBV6-1 to TRBJ2-1; 7 nucleotides align to TRBD1. The V and J ends lost 7 bases and 3 bases, in that order; junction bases with no gene match: 6. In germline, CDR1 is MNHNS, CDR2 SASEGT. This CDR3 is built from 14 residues. The CDR3 loop reads CASKGRGYYNEQFF. CDR3 in DNA: TGTGCCAGCAAGGGCAGGGGGTACTACAATGAGCAGTTCTTC.

The chain joins TRBV7-2 to TRBJ1-4, with D perhaps matching TRBD1 (5 bases). The germline V and J ends were trimmed by 2 bases and 5 bases, with 12 bases remaining between them. The germline V gene has CDR1 SGHTA and CDR2 FQGNSA. CDR3 size: 15 residues. The CDR3 DNA sequence: TGTGCCAGCAGCTTACTGGTAGGGGAGAATGAAAAACTGTTTTTT. This sequence encodes CASSLLVGENEKLFF.

The rearrangement joins TRBV6-1 to TRBJ1-1; D may be TRBD1 (5 bases). The CDR3 is 13 residues long. CDR1 and CDR2 (germline): MNHNS, SASEGT. The V end was cut by 10 bases, the J end by 4 bases, with 16 bases between. The chain's CDR3 is CATTGSRATEAFF. The CDR3 bases are TGTGCCACTACCGGGAGCAGGGCCACTGAAGCTTTCTTT.

V is TRBV18 and J is TRBJ1-5; D perhaps matches TRBD1 (5 bases). Germline V gene sequence: CDR1 KGHSH, CDR2 LQKENI. V lost 2 bases and J lost 7, with 12 bases in between. This CDR3 spans 14 amino acids. The CDR3 spells CASSPSQGGQPQHF. CDR3 nucleotides: TGTGCCAGCTCACCAAGTCAGGGAGGCCAGCCCCAGCATTTT.

The chain carries TRBV6-1 and TRBJ2-7, with D unresolved. The CDR3 loop spans 14 amino acids. Trimming left V 4 bases short and J 4 bases short, with 14 bases between. From germline, CDR1 is MNHNS and CDR2 SASEGT. Here the CDR3 DNA reads TGTGCCAGCAGTGTAGCTGGAAATAGTTACGAGCAGTACTTC. This encodes CASSVAGNSYEQYF.

The chain joins TRBV6-1 to TRBJ1-2, with 10 bases matching TRBD1. J gave up 8 bases and V 7 bases, and 13 bases lay outside the gene matches. CDR3 size: 15 residues. Germline V CDR1 and CDR2: MNHNS, SASEGT. In nucleotides, the CDR3 is TGTGCCAGCATCAACCCGGGGACAGGGGCCGGGGGCTACACCTTC. Translation gives CASINPGTGAGGYTF.

The rearrangement links TRBV14 to TRBJ2-4; weak D call: TRBD1 (5 bases). This CDR3 has 13 amino acids. V dropped 1 base and J dropped 4 bases, with 5 bases sitting between them. CDR1 is SGHDN, CDR2 FVKESK, per germline. The CDR3, as DNA: TGTGCCAGCAGCCAAGGACAGAAAAACATTCAGTACTTC. This translates into CASSQGQKNIQYF.